The 3 T cell receptor beta chains below come from one sample, sequenced in a study of blood T cells in healthy people across ages. Primers used in a second PCR of roughly 7 to 12 cycles were a sample-barcoded 5' primer and a J-beta primer mix. Each CDR3 protein gets one entry after TCRdb re-called the 5' RACE reads with MiXCR. The top ten clones hold about a fifth of a sample with fewer than 1,000,000 distinct CDR3 sequences, about 42% of them seen once. The specimen sequenced was blood. The source is a man in his sixties in good health.

The chain joins TRBV29-1 to TRBJ2-1; 8 bases are a match to TRBD2. The end of the DNA is better explained by TRBJ2-7, so the J call may be wrong. The CDR3 runs to 12 residues. Germline V gene sequence: CDR1 SQVTM, CDR2 ANQGSEA. This chain's CDR3 is CGGGISYNEQYF. The CDR3 DNA is TGCGGCGGGGGGATCTCCTACAATGAGCAGTACTTC.

The chain links TRBV12-3 or TRBV12-4 to TRBJ1-1, with D possibly being TRBD1 (6 bases). V was trimmed by 6 bases and J by 4 bases, leaving 15 bases between them. The CDR3 runs to 14 residues. The CDR3 here is CASSRGAPGTEAFF. The CDR3 DNA is TGTGCCAGCAGCCGGGGGGCGCCGGGCACTGAAGCTTTCTTT.

The J gene is TRBJ2-2, the V gene TRBV7-2, with 11 positions matching TRBD2. The CDR3 totals 19 residues. CDR1 and CDR2 from the germline V gene are SGHTA and FQGNSA. Germline trimming cut 5 bases from V and 0 bases from J; bases unmatched to any gene: 11. CDR3 in amino acids: CASSLRLAGGRANTGELFF. DNA for the CDR3: TGTGCCAGCAGCCTGAGGCTAGCGGGGGGTCGAGCGAACACCGGGGAGCTGTTTTTT.